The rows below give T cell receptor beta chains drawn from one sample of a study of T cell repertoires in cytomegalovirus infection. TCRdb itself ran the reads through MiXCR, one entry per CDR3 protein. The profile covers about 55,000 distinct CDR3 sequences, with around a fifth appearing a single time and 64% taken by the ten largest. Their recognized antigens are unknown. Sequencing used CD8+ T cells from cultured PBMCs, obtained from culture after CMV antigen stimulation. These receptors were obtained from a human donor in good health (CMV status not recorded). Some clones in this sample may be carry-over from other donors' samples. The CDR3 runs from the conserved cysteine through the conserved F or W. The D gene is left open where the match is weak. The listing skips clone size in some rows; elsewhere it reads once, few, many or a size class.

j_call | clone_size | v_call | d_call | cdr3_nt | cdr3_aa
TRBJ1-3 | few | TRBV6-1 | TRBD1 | TGTGCCAGCAGTAGTACCGGGACAGCTGGAAACACCATATATTTT | CASSSTGTAGNTIYF
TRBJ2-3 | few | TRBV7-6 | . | TGTGCCAGCAGTAAGGGTGAGGGCACAGATACGCAGTATTTT | CASSKGEGTDTQYF
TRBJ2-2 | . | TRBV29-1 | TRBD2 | TGCAGCGCGGGACTAGCGGGAGAAGGGACCGGGGAGCTGTTTTTT | CSAGLAGEGTGELFF
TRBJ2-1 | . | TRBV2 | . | TGTGCCGCTAGAAACAGGGCGATCTACAATGAGCAGTTCTTC | CAARNRAIYNEQFF
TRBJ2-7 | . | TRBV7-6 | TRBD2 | TGTGCCAGCACCCGTGAAGGACTAGCGGGCTCCTACGAGCAGTACTTC | CASTREGLAGSYEQYF
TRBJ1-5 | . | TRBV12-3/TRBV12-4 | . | TGTGCCAGCAGTCTCCAGGGGCAGGCATATCAGCCCCAGCATTTT | CASSLQGQAYQPQHF
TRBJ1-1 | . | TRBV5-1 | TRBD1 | TGCGCCAGCAGCTTAACCGGGACAGGGAGGGGTAACACTGAAGCTTTCTTT | CASSLTGTGRGNTEAFF
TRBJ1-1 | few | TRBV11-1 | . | TGTGCCAGCAGCTTGAGACAGGTTGCTGAAGCTTTCTTT | CASSLRQVAEAFF
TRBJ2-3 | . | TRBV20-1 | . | TGCAGTGCTCCCCGGTTCACCCGAGGCACAGATACGCAGTATTTT | CSAPRFTRGTDTQYF
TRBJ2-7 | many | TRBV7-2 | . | TGTGCCAGCAGCCGGGACGGACCTTACGAGCAGTACTTC | CASSRDGPYEQYF
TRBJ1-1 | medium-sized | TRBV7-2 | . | TGTGCCAGCAGCTTAGGACCGATGAACACTGAAGCTTTCTTT | CASSLGPMNTEAFF
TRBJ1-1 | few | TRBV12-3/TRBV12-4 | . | TGTGCCAGCAGTTTTGGGGGGGGCGCGGGGGCTTTCTTT | CASSFGGGAGAFF
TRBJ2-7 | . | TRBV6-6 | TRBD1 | TGTGCCAGCACCGGGACAGGGAGGATGAACGAGCAGTACTTC | CASTGTGRMNEQYF
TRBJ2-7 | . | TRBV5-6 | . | TGTGCCAGCAGCTCAGGATTAAACGAGCAGTACTTC | CASSSGLNEQYF